Below, one T cell receptor (beta chain) is given with its context. Ten or more counts support this clonotype. Its antigen is still unknown. The sample holds no much larger clone one base away, and base qualities are not on file. The library was prepared using 5' RACE. Reads for this sample came from a NextSeq 500. The TCR library protocol attached unique molecular identifiers to individual cDNA molecules to correct for sequencing error and PCR bias. Both TCR alpha and beta chains were sequenced, and tight co-correlation was observed between alpha and beta sequence abundances in each sample. As for how the authors treated the data: Decombinator V4 was used to perform V gene, J gene and CDR3 annotation of TCR sequences. Expanded TCRs were defined as changing significantly between any two time points under a Poisson model with p below 0.0001. TCR abundances were normalised to the total number of TCRs sequenced per sample and expressed as counts per million. MAIT TCRs were defined by TRAV1-2 paired with TRAJ12, TRAJ20 or TRAJ33, and iNKT TCRs by TRAV10 paired with TRAJ18. VDJdb, accessed 1 November 2021, was searched for CMV, EBV and SARS-CoV-2 annotated TCRs, excluding TCRs annotated for multiple antigens. Using fastp at Q25 and MiXCR, TCRdb reprocessed the public reads and kept productive beta chains. Rows with one shared CDR3 protein collapse into an entry with the most common genes and DNA. In this record, the V and J calls reflect TCRdb's handling and not the investigators' own analysis. A total of tens of thousands of distinct CDR3 sequences appear in this sample, about 3% of them only once. Together, the top ten hold more than 0.55% of the sample.

V gives up 5 bases and J gives up 2 bases, and the segment between their germline ends measures 16 bases. In the germline V gene, CDR1 corresponds to SGDLS and CDR2 to YYNGEE. The CDR3 spans 15 residues, from the cysteine through the phenylalanine. The entry retains the CDR3 DNA only, 45 bases that are in frame from base 1. The data stem from a study of early T cells in non-severe SARS-CoV-2 infection (dated by TCRdb to the early 2020s). For context, the study as a whole: Because TCR sequencing relied on bulk RNA taken from unsorted whole blood, pairing of alpha and beta chains was not possible. On the study overall, not on this receptor specifically: VDJdb matching was skewed toward anti-spike CD8 responses and likely underestimated virus-specific expansions by missing private and CD4 specificities.

The study was a case-control design nested within a healthcare worker cohort in London, UK, with weekly nasopharyngeal swab PCR tests and blood sampling. Between 23 and 31 March 2020, the week of the UK lockdown, healthcare workers were enrolled and then followed up weekly for as long as 16 weeks. Material: whole blood. The chain is made from TRBV9 and TRBJ2-5, with TRBD1 perhaps the D gene, on 6 matching bases. The source of this sequence is an adult who was a healthcare worker with PCR-confirmed SARS-CoV-2 infection or an uninfected control (not recorded which). The CDR3 region reads CASSQGSWDQETQYF. The DNA is as follows: TGTGCCAGCAGTCAGGGGTCCTGGGATCAAGAGACCCAGTACTTC.